This record concerns one T cell receptor (beta chain) sequence. Its antigen is undetermined. Germline CDR1 is SNHLY and CDR2 is FYNNEI. The CDR3 covers 12 residues. Trimming took off 4 bases at V and 8 bases at J, with 9 bases between the two ends. The sample belongs to a study of T cell responses to AZD1222 COVID-19 vaccine. Findings and limits, study-wide: Spike-wide coverage was observed for vaccine-associated CD4 TCRs, with dominant responses at 160-218 and 743-854.

Clones were read by immunoSEQ multiplex PCR, and TCRdb kept only the in-frame ones, dropping some. The profile covers some 280,000 clones, with about 94% appearing a single time and 0.55% taken by the ten largest. The V and J genes are TRBV2 and TRBJ1-5; D is ambiguous. The input for sequencing was peripheral blood, taken 28 days after the second AZD1222 dose. This clonotype was obtained from an adult who received the AZD1222 COVID-19 vaccine. CDR3 residues: CASSGLGEPQHF. The CDR3 bases are TGTGCCAGCAGTGGACTTGGGGAGCCCCAGCATTTT. The entire variable domain, with the rest obtained from reference TRBV2 and TRBJ1-5, is as follows: EPEVTQTPSHQVTQMGQEVILRCVPISNHLYFYWYRQILGQKVEFLVSFYNNEISEKSEIFDDQFSVERPDGSNFTLKIRSTKLEDSAMYFCASSGLGEPQHFGDGTRLSIL.